This T cell receptor (beta chain) was retrieved from a study of shared clonotypes between healthy human individuals. About the study: The plates for each donor numbered three CD4 naive, three CD4 memory, two CD8 naive and one CD8 memory.

CDR3 size: 17 residues. The junction had 10 bases not matched to a gene; V was cut back by 1 base and J by 5 bases. Germline CDR1 is LGHNA and CDR2 is YNFKEQ. This clone was detected only once. Its antigen remains unknown. The study's findings and limits: Of the naive CD4 clonotypes, about 5.4% were shared across a few donors. Relative to their counterparts shared across all four donors, non-shared clonotypes exhibited diminished generation probabilities.

It was across several immunoSEQ plates that each subset's genomic DNA was evenly split. TCRdb keeps only in-frame clones here, not all; method: immunoSEQ multiplex PCR. The table shows fewer than 1.8 million clones, with less than 99% occurring only once. The V gene is TRBV4-2, the J gene TRBJ2-1; 8 bases line up with TRBD1. This receptor was identified in a man aged 30-40 years in good health. Sequenced input: naive CD4+ T cells sorted from blood. Subset noted: CD45RA+ positively selected. Here the CDR3 reads CASSQGQGTGPDNEQFF. The CDR3 DNA reads TGTGCCAGCAGCCAAGGCCAAGGGACAGGACCAGACAATGAGCAGTTCTTC.